Listed below are T cell receptor beta chains from one sample, sequenced in a study of T cell responses to AZD1222 COVID-19 vaccine. Some clones are missing from TCRdb's copy, which holds only in-frame ones; the method was immunoSEQ multiplex PCR. Of tens of thousands of clones detected, 70% to 90% appear once; the ten largest clones hold around 5.2%. Sequenced here: peripheral blood, sampled on day 0 of AZD1222 vaccination. The receptor set was obtained from an adult in good health. CDR3s include the opening cysteine and the closing phenylalanine or tryptophan. The D gene is left open where the match is weak. Size values are once, few and many counts, or a class for expanded clones, and some rows have none.

TRBV19	TRBJ2-3	.	once	TGTGCCAGTAGTTTTGGGGGAAGCACAGATACGCAGTATTTT	CASSFGGSTDTQYF
TRBV6-5	TRBJ1-2	.	.	TGTGCCAGCAGTCCTTATGACAGGAACTATGGCTACACCTTC	CASSPYDRNYGYTF
TRBV10-3	TRBJ1-2	TRBD1	.	TGTGCCATCAGAGGGACAGGGCCGGGAGGCTACACCTTC	CAIRGTGPGGYTF
TRBV18	TRBJ1-1	.	.	TGTGCCAGCTCACCAGGAACGGGTCGGACTGAAGCTTTCTTT	CASSPGTGRTEAFF
TRBV18	TRBJ1-3	TRBD1	.	TGTGCCAGCTCACCGGACAGGGGGAGCCGAAACACCATATATTTT	CASSPDRGSRNTIYF
TRBV29-1	TRBJ1-5	.	.	TGCAGCGTTGTGGGTACAGACCCAGGGCAGCCCCAGCATTTT	CSVVGTDPGQPQHF
TRBV14	TRBJ2-3	.	.	TGTGCCAGCAGCCGATTAGCAGGGTACCCCCGTGATACGCAGTATTTT	CASSRLAGYPRDTQYF
TRBV5-1	TRBJ2-5	TRBD2	.	TGCGCCAGCAGCGCCCCAACTAGCGGGGGGGCCTACCAAGAGACCCAGTACTTC	CASSAPTSGGAYQETQYF
TRBV19	TRBJ1-5	.	.	TGTGCCAGTAGTATAGGAGGGCTACAGCCCCAGCATTTT	CASSIGGLQPQHF
TRBV30	TRBJ1-1	.	.	TGTGCCTGGAGTGTTACTAGAGGGGTCACTGAAGCTTTCTTT	CAWSVTRGVTEAFF
TRBV5-1	TRBJ2-1	.	.	TGCGCCAGCAGCCCGGGGGGCATCTACAATGAGCAGTTCTTC	CASSPGGIYNEQFF
TRBV19	TRBJ1-4	TRBD1	.	TGTGCCAGTAGGCAGACAGGGAGAGGTGAAAAACTGTTTTTT	CASRQTGRGEKLFF
TRBV2	TRBJ1-1	.	.	TGTGCCAGCAGTGATCGACAGTCAGCTGAAGCTTTCTTT	CASSDRQSAEAFF
TRBV5-1	TRBJ1-1	.	.	TGCGCCAGCGGAGACCCGAAGGGGTTGGAGAACACTGAAGCTTTCTTT	CASGDPKGLENTEAFF
TRBV9	TRBJ2-1	.	.	TGTGCCAGCAGCCCCCCCCACAATGAGCAGTTCTTC	CASSPPHNEQFF
TRBV6-6	TRBJ1-2	.	.	TGTGCCAGCACCGAGGGTCGCTATGGCTACACCTTC	CASTEGRYGYTF
TRBV3-1/TRBV3-2	TRBJ2-1	.	.	TGTGCCAGCAGCCAAGAACGGTTAGCGTCCTACAATGAGCAGTTCTTC	CASSQERLASYNEQFF
TRBV19	TRBJ2-2	.	few	TGTGCCAGTAGGCCCCCGGGGTCCACCGGGGAGCTGTTTTTT	CASRPPGSTGELFF
TRBV6-5	TRBJ1-2	.	.	TGTGCCAGCAGTCCGGGGGTGTTTGGCTACACCTTC	CASSPGVFGYTF
TRBV19	TRBJ1-1	TRBD1	few	TGTGCCAGTAGCCCAGGACAGGGCGCCACTGAAGCTTTCTTT	CASSPGQGATEAFF
TRBV5-1	TRBJ2-3	TRBD2	.	TGCGCCAGCAGCTTGGGGCTAGCGGGGATGGCTGGCACAGATACGCAGTATTTT	CASSLGLAGMAGTDTQYF
TRBV19	TRBJ1-1	.	once	TGTGCCAGTAGTCCCCGACCCGTAGTACGTACTGAAGCTTTCTTT	CASSPRPVVRTEAFF
TRBV7-9	TRBJ1-1	.	.	TGTGCCAGCAGCGCCGGGTCACCCACTGAAGCTTTCTTT	CASSAGSPTEAFF
TRBV2	TRBJ1-1	TRBD1	.	TGTGCCAGCAGTGTTGAGGGGGCGGACACTGAAGCTTTCTTT	CASSVEGADTEAFF
TRBV13	TRBJ1-1	.	.	TGTGCCAGCAGCTGGGGTCTAAGGGGGGCGACTGAAGCTTTCTTT	CASSWGLRGATEAFF
TRBV7-9	TRBJ1-2	.	.	TGTGCCAGCACCACTCCCCAAGGGGGGCGGGATGGCTACACCTTC	CASTTPQGGRDGYTF
TRBV5-4	TRBJ1-1	.	.	TGTGCCAGCAGCTTGGCACTGAACACTGAAGCTTTCTTT	CASSLALNTEAFF
TRBV4-1	TRBJ1-5	.	.	TGCGCCAGCAGCCAAGGGACGGCGGGGGGCAATCAGCCCCAGCATTTT	CASSQGTAGGNQPQHF
TRBV18	TRBJ1-2	TRBD1	once	TGTGCCAGCTCACCAGCCAGGGGGTATGGCTACACCTTC	CASSPARGYGYTF
TRBV6-6	TRBJ1-2	.	.	TGTGCCAGCAGTTACAGGTCCTCAGGAACTAACTATGGCTACACCTTC	CASSYRSSGTNYGYTF
TRBV5-5	TRBJ2-7	.	.	TGTGCCAGCAGCTTGCCCGACAGTACCTACGAGCAGTACTTC	CASSLPDSTYEQYF
TRBV5-4	TRBJ1-5	.	.	TGTGCCAGCAGCTTGGATGGAGGGGCGGGTCAGCCCCAGCATTTT	CASSLDGGAGQPQHF
TRBV19	TRBJ2-2	TRBD1	few	TGTGCCTCCGGACAGGGACGCACCGGGGAGCTGTTTTTT	CASGQGRTGELFF
TRBV19	TRBJ1-2	.	.	TGTGCCAGTAGTATTGAAGGGTTCAGATTCTATGGCTACACCTTC	CASSIEGFRFYGYTF
TRBV18	TRBJ1-1	.	.	TGTGCCAGCTCACCAACAGTGGACTTAAACACTGAAGCTTTCTTT	CASSPTVDLNTEAFF
TRBV2	TRBJ1-5	TRBD1	.	TGTGCCACCCAAATTGACAGGGAAAGAAATCAGCCCCAGCATTTT	CATQIDRERNQPQHF
TRBV6-1	TRBJ1-4	TRBD1	.	TGTGCCAGCAGTGAGAACAGGGGGAGTAAAGAAAAACTGTTTTTT	CASSENRGSKEKLFF
TRBV19	TRBJ2-7	.	few	TGTGCCAGTAGTCGCCGGCAAGGAGTCGACGAGCAGTACTTC	CASSRRQGVDEQYF
TRBV7-9	TRBJ1-2	.	.	TGTGCCAGCAGCTTAACAGTGGGTGGCTACACCTTC	CASSLTVGGYTF
TRBV11-1	TRBJ2-5	TRBD1	.	TGTGCCAGCAGCAGAGACAGGGAAGAGACCCAGTACTTC	CASSRDREETQYF
TRBV5-1	TRBJ1-1	.	.	TGCGCCAGCAGCTTGACAGGGTTGAACACTGAAGCTTTCTTT	CASSLTGLNTEAFF
TRBV5-5	TRBJ1-3	.	.	TGTGCCAGCAGCTTGTTAGCCGTTGATGGAAACACCATATATTTT	CASSLLAVDGNTIYF
TRBV27	TRBJ1-1	.	.	TGTGCCAGCAGTGGGGAGCTGGGGACCACTGAAGCTTTCTTT	CASSGELGTTEAFF
TRBV2	TRBJ2-7	.	.	TGTGCCAGCAGTGGGGGCCTCTCCTACGAGCAGTACTTC	CASSGGLSYEQYF
TRBV6-6	TRBJ1-1	TRBD1	.	TGTGCCAGCAGTTACCGGACAGGGGCTGAAGCTTTCTTT	CASSYRTGAEAFF
TRBV27	TRBJ1-1	TRBD1	.	TGTGCCAGCACCTTGGACAGGGGAGGACTCACTGAAGCTTTCTTT	CASTLDRGGLTEAFF
TRBV3-1/TRBV3-2	TRBJ2-3	TRBD2	.	TGTGCCAGCAGCCACCTTCCTCTAGCGGGGGGGTTGGCAGATACGCAGTATTTT	CASSHLPLAGGLADTQYF
TRBV6-5	TRBJ1-4	TRBD1	medium-sized	TGTGCCAGCAGGACAGGGGGTAATGAAAAACTGTTTTTT	CASRTGGNEKLFF
TRBV9	TRBJ2-3	.	.	TGTGCCAGCAGCGTAGGATCCAATACGCAGTATTTT	CASSVGSNTQYF
TRBV5-1	TRBJ1-6	TRBD1	.	TGCGCCAGCAGAGAAGCGGGACAGGGGAATAATTCACCCCTCCACTTT	CASREAGQGNNSPLHF
TRBV7-9	TRBJ2-7	TRBD1	.	TGTGCCAGCAGCTCCCTTAACAGGGGGCGGTACGAGCAGTACTTC	CASSSLNRGRYEQYF
TRBV2	TRBJ2-7	TRBD1	.	TGTGCCAGCGGCTACCTGGGACAGTCCTACGAGCAGTACTTC	CASGYLGQSYEQYF
TRBV11-2	TRBJ1-3	.	.	TGTGCCAGCAGCCACTGGGTTGGGTTCTCCCTGACTCCTGGAAACACCATATATTTT	CASSHWVGFSLTPGNTIYF
TRBV3-1/TRBV3-2	TRBJ2-3	.	.	TGTGCCAGCAGCCAAGGGTTCTCCGCCCAGGCGCAGTATTTT	CASSQGFSAQAQYF
TRBV6-5	TRBJ2-2	TRBD1	.	TGTGCCAGCAGTTACTCGGACAGGGGGCCCACCGGGGAGCTGTTTTTT	CASSYSDRGPTGELFF